This TCR beta chain is from a study of beta chain features in type 1 diabetes. Turning to this clone: Antigen: not known.

Expressed TCRB transcripts were sequenced after all isolated RNA was converted to cDNA. Sequencing was performed with immunoSEQ multiplex PCR; in TCRdb, only in-frame clones are kept and a portion is missing. The table records 860,000 or so clones, roughly a sixth of them present only once. Study-wide findings and caveats: Researchers reported that naive, central memory and Treg TCRB repertoires appeared more similar in patients than in healthy donors.

The CDR3 extends over 17 amino acids. Germline V gives CDR1 SGHVS, CDR2 FNYEAQ. Trimming took off 1 base at V and 0 bases at J, with 13 bases between the two ends. The chain combines TRBV7-6 with TRBJ2-1, with a tentative D call TRBD2 (6 bases). Sequencing was carried out using naive CD4+ T cells from blood. This TCR was sampled from a young woman in good health. The CDR3 sequence is CASSLGAATSSYNEQFF. CDR3 DNA sequence: TGTGCCAGCAGCTTAGGGGCGGCGACTAGCTCCTACAATGAGCAGTTCTTC.